This paragraph covers one T cell receptor beta chain sequence. This clonotype appeared many times. The specificity of this receptor is unknown. Per-base qualities were not stored, and no clone one base away is much larger. This sample was included in a study of T-cell memory formation after mild COVID-19 listed by TCRdb under 2021. A note on the overall study: TCR sequence clusters from the two donors were largely donor specific. In a couple of donors, T-cell clones that expanded and contracted after mild COVID-19 were tracked by sequencing TCRalpha and TCRbeta repertoires over time. The cohort comprised two young, previously healthy adult volunteers, one female and one male.

Paper-wide results and their limitations: The study included only a couple of mild cases, and larger cohorts that include severe cases with pre-infection samples were judged to be necessary. Some responding clones were detected in pre-infection memory, which suggested that pre-existing cross-reactive memory T cells had joined the SARS-CoV-2 response. SARS-CoV-2 specificity was not confirmed for the second-wave clones peaking on day 37. Contracting CD4+ clones were found mainly in CM and EM memory subsets, while CD8+ clones were enriched in EMRA. Clones contracting from day 15 to 85 had balanced CD4/CD8 phenotypes, while a second wave expanding from day 15 to 37 was biased towards CD4+.

Instrument used: Illumina NovaSeq 6000. Using 5'RACE with constant-segment primers, TCRalpha and TCRbeta cDNA libraries were constructed, with sample barcodes and unique molecular identifiers added in the process. Trizol reagent was used to extract RNA from every sample. Libraries were amplified in two PCR steps, with a second sample barcode and Illumina TruSeq adapters added in the second step. Sequencing of libraries was performed on an Illumina NovaSeq with 2 x 150 bp paired-end reads. As for the authors' bioinformatics: With migec v1.2.7, reads were demultiplexed and then collapsed into UMI-guided consensus sequences. Using mixcr v2.1.11, the UMI consensuses were aligned to TRA and TRB V and J templates and assembled into clonotypes. A clonotype was counted as expanded or contracted only when both edgeR and NoisET called the clonotype significant, with the noise models trained on biological replicates. For edgeR calls, the thresholds were a false discovery rate-adjusted p below 0.01 and a log2 fold-change of 1. PCA with hierarchical clustering of max-normalized trajectories of the 1000 most abundant clonotypes was used as exploratory dynamics analysis. Separately sequenced CD4+ and CD8+ repertoires were used to assign a CD4 or CD8 phenotype to each responding clone. TCRdb reprocessed the public reads (quality trimming at Q25 with fastp, clone calling with MiXCR) and kept in-frame beta chains. Rows with one shared CDR3 protein collapse into an entry with the most common genes and DNA. The V and J calls here are based on TCRdb, not the publication. Counted in this sample were under 250,000 distinct CDR3 sequences; roughly 10% of them appeared once. 22% of the sample goes to the ten largest clones.

Here V drops 5 bases and J drops 5 bases, and the junction holds 5 bases not matched to any gene. The cysteine opens and the phenylalanine closes a CDR3 of 13 amino acids. Here the CDR3 DNA is all that survives: 39 bases in frame from base 1. PBMCs were isolated by Ficoll-Paque density gradient centrifugation. The source material was PBMCs or a T cell subset sorted from them (not recorded which). The rearranged chain carries TRBV12-3 or TRBV12-4 and TRBJ1-1, with 7 bases in between that match TRBD1. This clonotype was sampled from a man aged 18 to 30 who had mild COVID-19 (a few samples of this study predate the infection). The sample titles of this study are shuffled in the database, so cell type and time point are left out; the donor was told from shared clones. CDR3 region: CASSRQGGTEAFF. Here is the DNA: TGTGCCAGCAGTAGACAGGGAGGGACTGAAGCTTTCTTT.